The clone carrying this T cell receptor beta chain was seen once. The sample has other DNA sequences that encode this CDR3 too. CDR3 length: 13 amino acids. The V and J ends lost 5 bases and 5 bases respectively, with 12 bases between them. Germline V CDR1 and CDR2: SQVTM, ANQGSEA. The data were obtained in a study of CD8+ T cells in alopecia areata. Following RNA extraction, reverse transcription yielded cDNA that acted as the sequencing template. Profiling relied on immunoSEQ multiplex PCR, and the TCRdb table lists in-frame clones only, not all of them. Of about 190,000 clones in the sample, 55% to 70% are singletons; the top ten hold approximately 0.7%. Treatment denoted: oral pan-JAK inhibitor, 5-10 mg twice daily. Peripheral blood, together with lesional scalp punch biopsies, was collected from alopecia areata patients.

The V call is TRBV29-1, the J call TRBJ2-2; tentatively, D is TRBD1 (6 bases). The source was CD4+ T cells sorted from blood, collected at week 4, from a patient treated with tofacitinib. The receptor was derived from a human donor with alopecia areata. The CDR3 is CSVRQGWTGELFF. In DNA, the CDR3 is TGCAGCGTTAGGCAGGGGTGGACCGGGGAGCTGTTTTTT.